The 28 T cell receptor beta chains in this list originate from one sample, sequenced in a study of lymphopenia after photon versus proton radiotherapy. Clones were sequenced by immunoSEQ multiplex PCR, and TCRdb holds only the in-frame ones, with some missing. The sample shows some 170,000 clones, approximately 91% of them seen only once. Sequenced material: peripheral blood, taken from a patient treated with photon-based radiotherapy. The receptor set was obtained from a man aged 50-59 years with gastric cancer.

The V gene is TRBV27, the J gene TRBJ2-7; 12 bases map to TRBD2. Losses at the gene ends were 0 bases for V and 4 bases for J; bases not matched to a gene: 16. The germline gives CDR1 MNHEY, CDR2 SMNVEV (reference sequence). The CDR3 totals 20 residues. CDR3 nucleotides: TGTGCCAGCAGTTTATCTTGGGGGCCCGGACTAGCGGGAACTCGGTACGAGCAGTACTTC. This gives the protein CASSLSWGPGLAGTRYEQYF.

The gene calls are TRBV4-1 and TRBJ2-1, with D uncertain. The CDR3 spans 18 residues. The ends were cut back, 0 bases at V and 0 bases at J, with 15 bases in the middle. From germline, CDR1 is MGHRA and CDR2 YSYEKL. The CDR3 bases are TGCGCCAGCAGCCAAGATAGGCGTTCGGAAAGCTCCTACAATGAGCAGTTCTTC. Translation: CASSQDRRSESSYNEQFF.

The rearrangement links TRBV6-6 to TRBJ2-3; 11 bases line up with TRBD1. The CDR3 totals 16 residues. Germline V gene lookup returns CDR1 MNHNY and CDR2 SVGAGI (reference sequence). With V trimmed by 8 bases and J by 5 bases, 12 bases remained unmatched. The CDR3 DNA follows: TGTGCCAGCGCCAACCCGGACAGGGGGCCTGTAGATACGCAGTATTTT. Its protein is CASANPDRGPVDTQYF.

This chain uses TRBV2 with TRBJ1-4; 8 bases match TRBD1. Germline CDR1 and CDR2: SNHLY and FYNNEI. The length of the CDR3 is 12 residues. V shed 8 bases and J 12 bases; nucleotides not matched to a gene: 8. CDR3 sequence reads: CASSGGAVELFF. The CDR3 DNA reads TGTGCCAGCTCAGGGGGCGCGGTAGAACTGTTTTTT.

This chain links TRBV7-3 with TRBJ2-1; 10 bases align to TRBD2. Per the germline V gene, CDR1 is SGHTA and CDR2 is FQGTGA. This CDR3 has 15 amino acids. Trimming removed 5 bases from V and 4 bases from J; junction bases left unmatched: 5. The CDR3 DNA is TGTGCCAGCAGCCCCCTAGCGGGAGCGTACAATGAGCAGTTCTTC. Residues: CASSPLAGAYNEQFF.

DNA for the CDR3: TGTGCCATCAGGGAAAGGGGGAACGAGCAGTACTTC. Translated: CAIRERGNEQYF. This rearrangement joins TRBV10-3 to TRBJ2-7, with D perhaps matching TRBD1 (6 bases). The V end lost 6 bases, the J end lost 5 bases, and 11 bases lay between the germline ends. CDR3 length: 12 amino acids. Germline V gene lookup returns CDR1 ENHRY and CDR2 SYGVKD.

On this clone itself: Other DNA sequences in this specimen translate into the identical CDR3. J is TRBJ1-1 and V is TRBV10-3; no definite D call. V shed 3 bases and J shed 5 bases, with 4 bases lying between them. Germline V gives CDR1 ENHRY, CDR2 SYGVKD. The CDR3 is 11 residues long. The CDR3: CAISEHTEAFF. CDR3 sequence (DNA): TGTGCCATCAGTGAACATACTGAAGCTTTCTTT.

The chain has TRBV7-3 and TRBJ2-6; TRBD2 matches at 11 bases. Per the germline V gene, CDR1 is SGHTA and CDR2 is FQGTGA. J gave up 2 bases and V 5 bases, and 5 bases lay outside the gene matches. The CDR3 covers 17 residues. The CDR3 is CASSGLAGTTGANVLTF. The CDR3 bases are TGTGCCAGCAGCGGACTAGCGGGTACAACTGGGGCCAACGTCCTGACTTTC.

This clone was recorded only once. CDR3 loop: CASSSTGQNTGELFF. The CDR3 coding sequence is TGTGCCAGCAGCTCGACAGGGCAAAACACCGGGGAGCTGTTTTTT. This rearrangement joins TRBV9 to TRBJ2-2, with TRBD1 matching 7 bases. CDR1 and CDR2 (germline): SGDLS, YYNGEE. The CDR3 totals 15 residues. V gave up 4 bases and J gave up 2 bases; unmatched junction bases: 5.

The count of this clone is one. The V gene is TRBV28, the J gene TRBJ1-4; no clear D gene. Trimming took 6 bases from V and 8 from J, leaving 10 bases between them. The germline V gene encodes CDR1 MDHEN and CDR2 SYDVKM. This CDR3 has 12 amino acids. CDR3 DNA sequence: TGTGCCAGCAGCGCCGGCCGGGAAAAACTGTTTTTT. Protein sequence: CASSAGREKLFF. The full variable domain, rest sourced from reference TRBV28 and TRBJ1-4, is DVKVTQSSRYLVKRTGEKVFLECVQDMDHENMFWYRQDPGLGLRLIYFSYDVKMKEKGDIPEGYSVSREKKERFSLILESASTNQTSMYLCASSAGREKLFFGSGTQLSVL.

A note on this clone: This specimen includes other DNA sequences encoding the same CDR3. The genes are TRBV5-1 and TRBJ2-5, with D uncertain. The germline V gene has CDR1 SGHRS and CDR2 YFSETQ. The CDR3 is 13 amino acids. Trimming removed 2 bases at V and 5 bases at J, with 10 bases between. For the CDR3, the DNA is TGCGCCAGCAGCTTAGGTGGTGGCGAGACCCAGTACTTC. This translates into CASSLGGGETQYF.

This clone showed up just once. This chain joins TRBV5-8 and TRBJ2-6; 7 nucleotides agree with TRBD1. Trimming removed 5 bases from V and 1 base from J; junction bases left unmatched: 9. The CDR3 sequence is 17 residues long. Germline values: CDR1 SGHTS, CDR2 YDEGEE. DNA of the CDR3: TGTGCCAGCAGTCGGGGACAGTCGACTTCTGGGGCCAACGTCCTGACTTTC. It yields the protein CASSRGQSTSGANVLTF.

The chain couples TRBV28 to TRBJ1-2; D possibly corresponds to TRBD1 (6 bases). Germline CDR1 is MDHEN and CDR2 is SYDVKM. The V end was cut by 6 bases, the J end by 8 bases, with 16 bases between. CDR3 length: 13 amino acids. This chain's CDR3 is CASSPTGFQGYTF. CDR3 DNA sequence: TGTGCCAGCAGCCCTACAGGGTTCCAAGGCTACACCTTC.

The V and J genes are TRBV4-3 and TRBJ2-2; D is ambiguous. Trimming shortened V by 3 bases and J by 3 bases, and 8 bases separated the two germline ends. Germline V gives CDR1 LGHNA, CDR2 YSLEER. This CDR3 comprises 14 residues. The CDR3 protein is CASSQAGDTGELFF. The CDR3 nucleotides read TGCGCCAGCAGCCAGGCCGGAGACACCGGGGAGCTGTTTTTT.

This chain uses TRBV5-1 with TRBJ2-1; a weak D match, TRBD2 (5 bases). Germline V gene sequence: CDR1 SGHRS, CDR2 YFSETQ. This CDR3 region has 15 residues. Trimming left V 4 bases short and J 0 bases short, with 11 bases between. CDR3 sequence (DNA): TGCGCCAGCAGCCTGACTACAAGCTCCTACAATGAGCAGTTCTTC. Translated, it gives CASSLTTSSYNEQFF.

The V call is TRBV9, the J call TRBJ2-4; 8 bases are shared with TRBD2. The junction had 8 bases not matched to a gene; V was cut back by 4 bases and J by 2 bases. CDR1 and CDR2 from the germline V gene are SGDLS and YYNGEE. The CDR3 extends over 16 amino acids. CDR3 in DNA: TGTGCCAGCAGCTCCGGCGGTAGCGGGACCAAAAACATTCAGTACTTC. Translated: CASSSGGSGTKNIQYF.

The chain joins TRBV18 to TRBJ1-2, with TRBD1 matching over 8 bases. Germline CDR1 KGHSH, CDR2 LQKENI. The V segment lost 3 bases and the J segment 5 bases; nucleotides outside the gene matches: 5. This CDR3 spans 14 amino acids. The CDR3 nucleotides are TGTGCCAGCTCACCCCCAGGGGGCGCGTATGGCTACACCTTC. Its translation is CASSPPGGAYGYTF.

The genes are TRBV7-9 and TRBJ1-1; TRBD1 matches at 7 bases. Germline values: CDR1 SEHNR, CDR2 FQNEAQ (reference sequence). With 3 bases clipped from V and 1 base from J, the junction kept 2 bases outside the gene matches. This CDR3 comprises 14 residues. CDR3: CASSFNRGNTEAFF. In DNA form, the CDR3 reads TGTGCCAGCAGCTTTAACAGGGGGAACACTGAAGCTTTCTTT.

V is TRBV10-2 and J is TRBJ2-1; D possibly corresponds to TRBD2 (6 bases). Germline assignment: CDR1 WSHSY and CDR2 SAAADI. This CDR3 region has 14 residues. V lost 6 bases, J lost 4 bases, and 13 bases lay in between. The chain's CDR3 is CASRERVGYNEQFF. CDR3 DNA sequence: TGCGCCAGCAGGGAGCGGGTAGGGTACAATGAGCAGTTCTTC.

The chain has TRBV21-1 and TRBJ2-1. TRBV21-1 is a listed pseudogene. CDR3 length: 14 amino acids. CDR3: CANPGTKSYNEQFF. CDR3 nucleotides: TGTGCCAACCCCGGGACCAAGAGCTACAATGAGCAGTTCTTC.

This chain links TRBV28 with TRBJ2-1, with D perhaps TRBD2 (6 bases). This CDR3 is built from 11 residues. Germline V lookup: CDR1 MDHEN, CDR2 SYDVKM. Trimming cost V 6 bases and J 12 bases, with 12 bases left between them. Here the CDR3 reads CASSTGTWQFF. The CDR3 coding sequence is TGTGCCAGCAGCACCGGGACTTGGCAGTTCTTC.

The CDR3 region is CASRGRVPLGGEAFF. CDR3 sequence (DNA): TGTGCCAGCAGGGGTAGGGTTCCCCTGGGGGGTGAAGCTTTCTTT. The rearrangement joins TRBV28 to TRBJ1-1, with TRBD1 as a possible D gene (5 bases). Trimming cost V 6 bases and J 7 bases, with 21 bases left between them. The CDR3 contains 15 residues. Germline loops: CDR1 MDHEN, CDR2 SYDVKM.

The chain joins TRBV4-2 to TRBJ2-2, with TRBD2 matching over 11 bases. With 0 bases clipped from V and 5 bases from J, the junction kept 5 bases outside the gene matches. This CDR3 is 17 amino acids long. Germline CDR1 is LGHNA and CDR2 is YNFKEQ. The CDR3 loop is CASSQELAGVRTGELFF. In DNA form, the CDR3 reads TGTGCCAGCAGCCAAGAACTAGCGGGAGTACGGACCGGGGAGCTGTTTTTT.

The CDR3 sequence is CASSPSSYEQYF. The CDR3 region has the DNA TGTGCCAGCAGCCCGAGCTCCTACGAGCAGTACTTC. V and J are TRBV7-2 and TRBJ2-7, with D hard to call. V gave up 5 bases and J gave up 0 bases, with 5 bases separating them. Germline-derived CDR1 and CDR2 are SGHTA and FQGNSA. The CDR3 loop spans 12 amino acids.

The rearrangement uses TRBV29-1 and TRBJ2-3; 8 positions match TRBD1. The germline gives CDR1 SQVTM, CDR2 ANQGSEA. The CDR3 totals 14 residues. Trimming took 2 bases from V and 6 from J; bases not matched to a gene: 7. This CDR3 is CSVEISGGGDTQYF. The CDR3 bases are TGCAGCGTTGAAATATCAGGGGGCGGGGATACGCAGTATTTT.

V usage is TRBV28 and J usage is TRBJ2-7; D unresolved. This CDR3 contains 15 residues. CDR1 is MDHEN, CDR2 SYDVKM, per germline. Trimming shortened V by 4 bases and J by 3 bases, and 16 bases separated the two germline ends. CDR3 protein: CASSSDSLGNYEQYF. In DNA form, the CDR3 reads TGTGCCAGCAGTTCCGACTCCCTTGGTAACTACGAGCAGTACTTC. Variable domain in full (rest from reference TRBV28 and TRBJ2-7): DVKVTQSSRYLVKRTGEKVFLECVQDMDHENMFWYRQDPGLGLRLIYFSYDVKMKEKGDIPEGYSVSREKKERFSLILESASTNQTSMYLCASSSDSLGNYEQYFGPGTRLTVT.

V gene TRBV27 combines with J gene TRBJ2-1; D is uncertain. The CDR3 has 12 residues. The germline V gene has CDR1 MNHEY and CDR2 SMNVEV (reference sequence). V lost 4 bases to trimming and J lost 9 bases, with 10 bases between them. The CDR3 DNA reads as TGTGCCAGCAGTTCTCTACGTAGTGAGCAGTTCTTC. Its translation is CASSSLRSEQFF.

The chain joins TRBV29-1 to TRBJ1-4; D gene ambiguous. Germline V CDR1 and CDR2: SQVTM, ANQGSEA. The CDR3 totals 13 residues. Trimming stripped 1 base from V and 4 bases from J, with 7 bases between. CDR3: CSVEGRFNEKLFF. The CDR3, as DNA: TGCAGCGTTGAAGGACGGTTTAATGAAAAACTGTTTTTT.